A single sample gave rise to the 21 T cell receptor beta chains below, sequenced in a study of CD8+ T cells in alopecia areata. As to treatment: oral pan-JAK inhibitor, 5-10 mg twice daily. RNA extraction was followed by reverse transcription into cDNA, which acted as the sequencing template. Only in-frame clones appear in the TCRdb table, and some are missing; sequencing was by immunoSEQ multiplex PCR. Of hundreds of thousands of clones in the sample, 60% were seen once. This specimen consisted of CD4+ T cells sorted from blood, obtained at approximately week 51, from a patient treated with tofacitinib. The receptor set was obtained from a human donor with alopecia areata.

V is TRBV7-6 and J is TRBJ1-4; D remains unclear. This CDR3 has 13 residues. The V end lost 5 bases, the J end lost 5 bases, and 9 bases lay between the germline ends. Germline loops: CDR1 SGHVS, CDR2 FNYEAQ. The CDR3 sequence: CASSPRGNEKLFF. The CDR3 coding sequence is TGTGCCAGCAGCCCCCGCGGGAATGAAAAACTGTTTTTT.

The chain couples TRBV15 to TRBJ2-3, with D unresolved. Germline V gene sequence: CDR1 LNHNV, CDR2 YYDKDF (reference sequence). This CDR3 has 13 amino acids. Trimming removed 7 bases at V and 6 bases at J, with 14 bases between. CDR3 nucleotides: TGTGCCACCACCTTACCCCCTTCGGATACGCAGTATTTT. Protein product: CATTLPPSDTQYF.

This clone showed up just a few times. This chain joins TRBV7-2 and TRBJ1-5; unclear D gene. Germline assignment: CDR1 SGHTA and CDR2 FQGNSA. Trimming cost V 1 base and J 4 bases, with 11 bases left between them. CDR3 length: 15 amino acids. CDR3 amino acids: CASSLGTRENQPQHF. The DNA for the CDR3 is TGTGCCAGCAGCTTAGGGACGCGGGAGAATCAGCCCCAGCATTTT.

J is TRBJ2-6 and V is TRBV6-5; D gene unclear. The CDR3 is 13 residues long. V was shortened by 6 bases and J by 2 bases, with 5 bases between the two germline ends. Germline V lookup: CDR1 MNHEY, CDR2 SVGAGI. This CDR3 reads CASRTTGANVLTF. Written as DNA, the CDR3 is TGTGCCAGCAGAACAACTGGGGCCAACGTCCTGACTTTC.

This chain uses TRBV20-1 with TRBJ2-5; 8 nucleotides align to TRBD2. Trimming cost V 8 bases and J 11 bases; bases outside gene matches: 10. This CDR3 has 11 amino acids. Germline CDR1 is DFQATT and CDR2 is SNEGSKA (reference sequence). The CDR3 is CSPLLRGGQYF. The DNA for the CDR3 is TGCAGTCCTCTCCTCCGGGGGGGGCAGTACTTC.

V and J are TRBV11-2 and TRBJ2-7; 7 bases match TRBD1. V lost 5 bases and J lost 3; bases outside the gene matches: 10. This CDR3 region has 15 residues. Germline values: CDR1 SGHAT, CDR2 FQNNGV. Here the CDR3 reads CASSTIRQGFYEQYF. The CDR3 bases are TGTGCCAGCAGCACCATCAGACAGGGATTCTACGAGCAGTACTTC.

The chain is built from TRBV2 and TRBJ1-2; perhaps TRBD1 as D (5 bases). V lost 3 bases, J lost 4 bases, and 12 bases lay in between. The CDR3 length is 14 residues. CDR1 SNHLY and CDR2 FYNNEI come from the germline V gene. DNA for the CDR3: TGTGCCAGCAGTGAGGGGCCCCGCGGCTATGGCTACACCTTC. Amino acid sequence: CASSEGPRGYGYTF.

The rearrangement joins TRBV7-2 to TRBJ1-1; no clear D gene. The CDR3 length is 16 residues. Germline V lookup: CDR1 SGHTA, CDR2 FQGNSA. With 4 bases removed from V and 5 bases from J, the gap between germline ends came to 20 bases. The CDR3 DNA reads as TGTGCCAGCAGCTCCATGCCGGGCCCCATTAGTACTGAAGCTTTCTTT. As protein: CASSSMPGPISTEAFF.

The chain links TRBV13 to TRBJ2-3, with TRBD2 identical over 13 bases. Germline CDR1 PRHDT, CDR2 FYEKMQ (reference sequence). The CDR3 sequence is 16 residues long. V trimming: 5 bases; J trimming: 7 bases; junction bases outside the gene matches: 9. The CDR3 spells CASSETSGGQSYTQYF. DNA for the CDR3: TGTGCCAGCAGCGAGACTAGCGGGGGGCAGTCTTATACGCAGTATTTT.

This clone showed up just a few times. This chain links TRBV11-2 with TRBJ2-6, with D possibly TRBD2 on 6 matching bases. The V end was cut by 2 bases, the J end by 4 bases, with 9 bases between. The CDR3 contains 15 residues. Germline CDR1 and CDR2: SGHAT and FQNNGV. The CDR3 nucleotides are TGTGCCAGCAGCTTACGCGGGGCCGGGGCCAACGTCCTGACTTTC. Residues: CASSLRGAGANVLTF.

The chain is built from TRBV7-2 and TRBJ1-5; TRBD1 matches 9 bases. With V trimmed by 4 bases and J by 4 bases, 5 bases remained unmatched. CDR3 length: 15 amino acids. From germline, CDR1 is SGHTA and CDR2 FQGNSA. CDR3 region: CASSSDRGGNQPQHF. DNA for the CDR3: TGTGCCAGCAGCTCGGACAGGGGAGGGAATCAGCCCCAGCATTTT.

The chain combines TRBV30 with TRBJ1-6, with D possibly matching TRBD1 (6 bases). Trimming removed 1 base from V and 6 bases from J, with 10 bases in between. The CDR3 sequence is 14 residues long. Per the germline V gene, CDR1 is GTSNPN and CDR2 is SVGIG (reference sequence). CDR3 in amino acids: CAWSEEQGNSPLHF. DNA of the CDR3: TGTGCCTGGAGTGAGGAACAGGGTAATTCACCCCTCCACTTT. The variable domain in full, with the rest retrieved from reference TRBV30 and TRBJ1-6, is SQTIHQWPATLVQPVGSPLSLECTVEGTSNPNLYWYRQAAGRGLQLLFYSVGIGQISSEVPQNLSASRPQDRQFILSSKKLLLSDSGFYLCAWSEEQGNSPLHFGNGTRLTVT.

As for this clone: The junction differs from germline at one of its ends, possibly a read error. V is TRBV7-7 and J is TRBJ2-7, with a weak D call TRBD1 (5 bases). CDR1 is SSHAT and CDR2 is FNYEAQ in the germline V gene (reference sequence). There are 14 residues in the CDR3. Here the CDR3 DNA reads TGTGCTAGCAGCTTAGGTCAGGGCGGCTACGAGCAGTACTTC. Its translation is CASSLGQGGYEQYF.

The chain employs TRBV6-5 and TRBJ1-2; 11 bases fit TRBD1. V was clipped by 6 bases and J by 3 bases; unmatched bases: 6. The germline gives CDR1 MNHEY, CDR2 SVGAGI. The CDR3 is made up of 15 amino acids. Written as DNA, the CDR3 is TGTGCCAGCAGCCTGGACAGGGGGCTTCACTATGGCTACACCTTC. Translation: CASSLDRGLHYGYTF.

This clone was found a few times. The chain uses TRBV9 and TRBJ1-1, with a tentative D call TRBD1 (5 bases). Germline CDR1 reads SGDLS; CDR2 reads YYNGEE. The CDR3 has 13 amino acids. Trimming cost V 0 bases and J 4 bases, with 7 bases left between them. This CDR3 reads CASSVARGTEAFF. The CDR3 DNA follows: TGTGCCAGCAGCGTAGCGAGGGGCACTGAAGCTTTCTTT.

The CDR3 spells CASGRQGAGETQYF. In DNA, the CDR3 is TGTGCTAGCGGGAGACAGGGGGCTGGAGAGACCCAGTACTTC. This chain uses TRBV7-7 with TRBJ2-5; weak D call: TRBD1 (10 bases). The CDR3 is 14 amino acids. Germline values: CDR1 SSHAT, CDR2 FNYEAQ (reference sequence).

The CDR3 region has the DNA TGTGCCAGCAGTGGCCCATTGGGGGAAGCTTTCTTT. Translating gives CASSGPLGEAFF. The chain has TRBV27 and TRBJ1-1; D gene uncertain. Trimming took 5 bases from V and 8 from J, leaving 12 bases between them. Germline CDR1 reads MNHEY; CDR2 reads SMNVEV (reference sequence). The CDR3 consists of 12 residues.

This rearrangement joins TRBV9 to TRBJ2-5; D might be TRBD2 (6 bases). Trimming shortened V by 0 bases and J by 4 bases, and 7 bases separated the two germline ends. CDR3 size: 13 residues. Germline V lookup: CDR1 SGDLS, CDR2 YYNGEE. This CDR3 reads CASSVERAETQYF. The CDR3 DNA sequence: TGTGCCAGCAGCGTAGAGCGGGCAGAGACCCAGTACTTC.

This chain joins TRBV2 and TRBJ2-7, with a tentative D call TRBD2 (5 bases). There are 14 residues in the CDR3. V was pared by 4 bases and J by 6 bases, with 16 bases between. CDR1 SNHLY and CDR2 FYNNEI come from the germline V gene. The CDR3 DNA is TGTGCCAGCAGTGCGCCGAAGCCTCGGGGCGAGCAGTACTTC. It translates to CASSAPKPRGEQYF.

This chain connects TRBV5-1 to TRBJ2-2; TRBD1 matches at 7 bases. Trimming removed 0 bases from V and 1 base from J; junction bases left unmatched: 0. This CDR3 has 15 residues. From germline, CDR1 is SGHRS and CDR2 YFSETQ. In DNA form, the CDR3 reads TGCGCCAGCAGCTTGGACAGGGGGAACACCGGGGAGCTGTTTTTT. Its translation is CASSLDRGNTGELFF. Full variable domain (rest looked up from reference TRBV5-1 and TRBJ2-2): KAGVTQTPRYLIKTRGQQVTLSCSPISGHRSVSWYQQTPGQGLQFLFEYFSETQRNKGNFPGRFSGRQFSNSRSEMNVSTLELGDSALYLCASSLDRGNTGELFFGEGSRLTVL.

This sequence joins TRBV30 and TRBJ1-2; 9 positions match TRBD1. V trimming: 4 bases; J trimming: 8 bases; junction bases outside the gene matches: 8. The CDR3 runs to 13 residues. Germline values: CDR1 GTSNPN, CDR2 SVGIG (reference sequence). The CDR3 region is CAWTRDREDGYTF. The DNA of the CDR3 is TGTGCCTGGACCCGGGACAGGGAGGACGGCTACACCTTC.